Each of the 15 T cell receptor beta chains below was sequenced from the same sample in a study of CD8+ T cells in alopecia areata. The treatment: oral pan-JAK inhibitor, 5-10 mg twice daily. Reverse transcribed after extraction, RNA yielded cDNA as the sequencing template. The repertoire was sequenced with immunoSEQ multiplex PCR; TCRdb's copy has only in-frame clones and lacks some. Among roughly 110,000 clones, 80% to 85% were seen once, and the ten largest hold roughly 25%. The sequencing used CD8+ T cells sorted from blood, collected at week 24, from a patient treated with tofacitinib. The source of these receptors is a human donor with alopecia areata.

The chain couples TRBV18 to TRBJ2-3, with a tentative D call TRBD2 (5 bases). The CDR3 extends over 15 amino acids. Between the trimmed V and J ends, which lost 3 bases and 0 bases, there was a span of 10 bases. Germline V gene lookup returns CDR1 KGHSH and CDR2 LQKENI. The chain's CDR3 is CASSPPGTSTDTQYF. The DNA of the CDR3 is TGTGCCAGCTCACCCCCGGGAACTAGCACAGATACGCAGTATTTT.

The J gene is TRBJ2-5, the V gene TRBV6-1, with 11 bases lining up with TRBD1. V trimming: 7 bases; J trimming: 5 bases; junction bases outside the gene matches: 6. CDR3 length equals 14 residues. From germline, CDR1 is MNHNS and CDR2 SASEGT. The CDR3 region has the DNA TGTGCCAGCACCGGAGGACAGGGGGCTGAGACCCAGTACTTC. The encoded protein is CASTGGQGAETQYF.

V gene TRBV5-4 combines with J gene TRBJ2-7; TRBD2 matches 10 bases. The CDR3 sequence is 17 residues long. V lost 3 bases to trimming and J lost 0 bases; unmatched junction nucleotides: 9. Germline CDR1 is SGHNT and CDR2 is YYREEE (reference sequence). The CDR3 DNA follows: TGTGCCAGCAGCTACTTAGCGGGGGGCCTCCTCTCCTACGAGCAGTACTTC. Translating gives CASSYLAGGLLSYEQYF.

V and J are TRBV7-8 and TRBJ2-5, with TRBD2 matching over 10 bases. Trimming removed 1 base from V and 13 bases from J; junction bases left unmatched: 12. This CDR3 contains 15 residues. Germline loops: CDR1 SGHVS, CDR2 FQNEAQ. The CDR3 sequence is CASSLGASGGPIWYF. CDR3 DNA: TGTGCCAGCAGCTTAGGTGCTAGCGGGGGCCCAATCTGGTACTTC.

The rearrangement links TRBV2 to TRBJ2-1; 13 nucleotides agree with TRBD2. After removal of 3 bases from V and 4 bases from J, the junction contained 3 bases not matched to a gene. The CDR3 spans 16 residues. Germline V gene lookup returns CDR1 SNHLY and CDR2 FYNNEI. CDR3 DNA sequence: TGTGCCAGCAGTGAGGGACTAGCGGGGCTGTACAATGAGCAGTTCTTC. Translated: CASSEGLAGLYNEQFF.

The rearrangement links TRBV5-6 to TRBJ1-1, with D unresolved. The V end lost 0 bases, the J end lost 1 base, and 4 bases lay between the germline ends. The CDR3 extends over 13 amino acids. From germline, CDR1 is SGHDT and CDR2 YYEEEE. The CDR3 here is CASSLATNTEAFF. In DNA, the CDR3 is TGTGCCAGCAGCTTGGCCACGAACACTGAAGCTTTCTTT.

Only a few counts were recorded for this clone. This rearrangement joins TRBV29-1 to TRBJ2-7, with D perhaps assigned TRBD1 or TRBD2 (5 bases each). Germline loops: CDR1 SQVTM, CDR2 ANQGSEA. V was cut by 3 bases and J by 1 base, with 10 bases left in between. There are 13 residues in the CDR3. CDR3 coding DNA: TGCAGCGTTGAGAGAGGGGCTTCCTACGAGCAGTACTTC. This gives the protein CSVERGASYEQYF.

The V call is TRBV13, the J call TRBJ2-5, with unresolved D. The germline V gene has CDR1 PRHDT and CDR2 FYEKMQ (reference sequence). Trimming left V 5 bases short and J 5 bases short, with 15 bases between. The CDR3 totals 14 residues. In DNA form, the CDR3 reads TGTGCCAGCAGCCCACGTTTCGGTTGGGAGACCCAGTACTTC. Translating gives CASSPRFGWETQYF.

V is TRBV7-2 and J is TRBJ1-5, with a weak D call TRBD1 (6 bases). In germline, CDR1 is SGHTA, CDR2 FQGNSA. This CDR3 is 14 amino acids long. V was clipped by 4 bases and J by 7 bases, with 14 bases between them. CDR3 region: CASSYNREGQPQHF. CDR3 coding DNA: TGTGCCAGCAGCTATAACAGGGAGGGACAGCCCCAGCATTTT. The whole variable domain, remainder taken from reference TRBV7-2 and TRBJ1-5, is GAGVSQSPSNKVTEKGKDVELRCDPISGHTALYWYRQSLGQGLEFLIYFQGNSAPDKSGLPSDRFSAERTGGSVSTLTIQRTQQEDSAVYLCASSYNREGQPQHFGDGTRLSIL.

The V call is TRBV6-5, the J call TRBJ1-2; D gene unclear. V was trimmed by 1 base and J by 2 bases, leaving 5 bases between them. The germline V gene encodes CDR1 MNHEY and CDR2 SVGAGI. CDR3 length: 13 residues. CDR3 loop: CASSYLANYGYTF. As DNA, the CDR3 is TGTGCCAGCAGTTACTTGGCCAACTATGGCTACACCTTC.

V gene TRBV30 combines with J gene TRBJ2-7; D is undetermined. Trimming stripped 1 base from V and 5 bases from J, with 9 bases between. Germline assignment: CDR1 GTSNPN and CDR2 SVGIG (reference sequence). CDR3 length: 12 amino acids. The CDR3 spells CAWSGGEDEQYF. CDR3 DNA sequence: TGTGCCTGGAGTGGCGGAGAAGACGAGCAGTACTTC.

This rearrangement joins TRBV7-9 to TRBJ2-1; 10 bases agree with TRBD2. The CDR3 totals 16 residues. Losses at the gene ends were 0 bases for V and 8 bases for J; bases not matched to a gene: 7. From germline, CDR1 is SEHNR and CDR2 FQNEAQ (reference sequence). DNA of the CDR3: TGTGCCAGCAGCTTAGCGACTAGCGGGCCCCGGGATGAGCAGTTCTTC. This codes for CASSLATSGPRDEQFF.

Note on this clone: This specimen includes other DNA sequences encoding the same CDR3. This chain joins TRBV6-5 and TRBJ2-7; TRBD1 matches at 9 bases. Germline CDR1 and CDR2: MNHEY and SVGAGI. V lost 4 bases and J lost 2; bases outside the gene matches: 3. CDR3 length: 14 residues. The CDR3: CASSLGQGAYEQYF. The CDR3 DNA reads TGTGCCAGCAGTTTGGGACAGGGTGCCTACGAGCAGTACTTC.

V gene TRBV9 combines with J gene TRBJ2-5; possible D gene TRBD1, 5 bases. The CDR3 length is 15 residues. Germline V gene data show CDR1 as SGDLS and CDR2 as YYNGEE. The V and J ends lost 0 bases and 1 base respectively, with 10 bases between them. CDR3 coding DNA: TGTGCCAGCAGCGTAGTCGACAGTTCCCAAGAGACCCAGTACTTC. Translated, it gives CASSVVDSSQETQYF.

The genes are TRBV5-6 and TRBJ2-5, with D tentatively TRBD1 (6 bases). V lost 4 bases and J 4 bases, leaving 14 bases between the germline ends. The CDR3 length is 14 residues. From germline, CDR1 is SGHDT and CDR2 YYEEEE. The CDR3 region is CASSGWGLGETQYF. In DNA, the CDR3 is TGTGCCAGCAGCGGCTGGGGGCTGGGAGAGACCCAGTACTTC.